This TCR beta chain was retrieved from a study of blood T cell repertoires in COVID-19. Original analysis: Amplified reference gene primers provided the basis for estimating nucleated cell counts. Profiled with immunoSEQ multiplex PCR; TCRdb holds only in-frame clones, not every one. V and J calls and clone size are as listed in that table; D and trimming were resolved from the DNA. The table has 200,000 to 250,000 clones, around 83% seen once. Material for sequencing was PBMCs or T cells enriched from blood (not recorded which). This TCR derives from a woman between 35 and 50 years old with acute COVID-19.

This chain's CDR3 is CASRRGGNEQFF. The CDR3 DNA follows: TGCGCCAGCAGGAGGGGGGGGAATGAGCAGTTCTTC. The rearrangement uses TRBV10-2 and TRBJ2-1, with D maybe TRBD2 (7 bases). Trimming left V 6 bases short and J 7 bases short, with 10 bases between. The CDR3 consists of 12 residues. CDR1 and CDR2 (germline): WSHSY, SAAADI.